Below, one TCR beta chain is given with its context. Its antigen has not been determined. Base quality data are lacking; no much larger clone is found one base away. The entry originates in a study of beta chain features in type 1 diabetes (dated by TCRdb to between 2017 and 2018). About the full investigation: Mean age, gender distribution, total cell number and subset yield did not differ between patients and healthy donors. A total of some 110 million sorted cells were examined across all samples, and the number of cells per subset was strongly correlated with RNA yield. Whereas all 30 or so donors provided naive and central memory subsets, regulatory and stem cell-like memory subsets were isolated from just 8 patients and roughly 8 healthy donors. In the study, recently diagnosed type 1 diabetes patients and matched healthy donors were compared on the TCRB repertoires of their sorted circulating CD4+ T cell subsets.

All of the isolated RNA was reverse transcribed with the High Capacity cDNA Reverse Transcription Kit, so expressed TCRB transcripts were sequenced. Naive, central memory and regulatory T cell samples underwent deep immunoSEQ sequencing, averaging around 3.6 million total reads per sample. After sorted cells were lysed in RLT buffer, RNA was extracted with DNase-treated RNeasy Micro or Mini kits, with the choice depending on cell number. Each cell subset was processed on its own to prevent cross-contamination, while patient and healthy donor samples were processed together. The immunoSEQ multiplex PCR was used to amplify TCRB sequences from cDNA, generating 87-bp fragments that spanned the CDR3 region. Sequencing of the amplicons was done on the Illumina HiSeq platform. The paper's processing steps were these. Synthetic template baselines were used to correct PCR bias computationally, reads within Hamming distance 2 were collapsed together, and singletons that could not be merged were discarded. Reads were aligned against IMGT to assign V, D and J genes, CDR3 length and insertions or deletions at six rearrangement sites. Within each subset, clonotype counts were normalized to the number of sorted cells before true diversity and Gini coefficients were calculated with the tcR R package. The overlap coefficient, calculated on TCRB nucleotide sequences, was used to quantify repertoire sharing. The table comes from immuneACCESS by way of TCRdb, which keeps in-frame sequences with V and J called. Part of the clones is missing from these tables; in studies checked, under half for an unresolved V gene and the rest for unknown reasons. The V and J calls and clone size come from that table; D and trimming were worked out from the DNA. This sample has about 44,000 clones in its table, and approximately 56% of those were observed once. The ten most abundant clones make up approximately 2.1% of the sample.

Each donor gave one peripheral blood draw, averaging roughly 100 mL, which was collected into heparinised tubes. Using a panel that included CD45RO, CCR7, CD25, CD127, CD95 and CD27, naive, central memory, regulatory and stem cell-like memory CD4+ T cells were sorted on a BD FACSAria II. A purity above 98% was achieved for all sorted populations. Right away, PBMCs were isolated by Lymphoprep density gradient centrifugation and were stained directly, with no culture step. To minimize batch effects, samples were stained and sorted in pairs, one healthy donor with one patient per experiment. Via the germline V gene, CDR1 is SGDLS and CDR2 YYNGEE. V is cut back by 0 bases and J by 4 bases, with 8 bases in the junction unmatched. Measured from the cysteine to the phenylalanine, the CDR3 is 16 residues long. The sequence is cut down to CDR3 DNA, 48 bases in frame from base 1. What the study reported, not specific to this receptor: Sequencing cDNA rather than genomic DNA could over-represent highly expressing activated cells, although activation and CD3 levels did not differ between groups. Type 1 diabetes patients showed a moderate but significant shortening of TCRB CDR3 length in all four CD4+ subsets. PCR might favor shorter templates, but patient and control samples were amplified and corrected together, so any skew would affect both groups equally. Naive, central memory and regulatory TCRB repertoires appeared to be more alike among patients than among healthy donors. Only small numbers of individuals were included in the HLA sub-analyses, which left unresolved whether HLA type had any influence on TCRB rearrangement. At VDJ recombination sites, patients with type 1 diabetes made fewer insertions and deleted more nucleotides, a pattern implying thymic rearrangement abnormalities.

The sample taken for sequencing was Tregs from blood. In light of the paper, this sample's cell subset or site label describes: regulatory CD4+ T cells. This TCR came from a woman between 18 and 29 years old in good health. This chain is built from TRBV9 and TRBJ1-2, and TRBD1 aligns with 8 junction nucleotides. In nucleotide form, the sequence is TGTGCCAGCAGCGTAGAGACAGGGGTCGGTAGCTATGGCTACACCTTC. Its translation reads: CASSVETGVGSYGYTF.